This TCR beta chain comes out of a study of T cells in tumors and immune-related adverse events. Germline trimming cut 4 bases from V and 4 bases from J; bases unmatched to any gene: 8. The germline gives CDR1 SGHDT, CDR2 YYEEEE. This CDR3 has 15 amino acids. TCRdb's table, derived via immunoSEQ multiplex PCR, lists solely in-frame clones and lacks some. The sample contains tens of thousands of clones, 80% to 95% of which appear only once. In its sample, this clone was seen a few times. The material sequenced was lymph node tissue, taken from a patient treated with anti-PD-1 therapy. The origin of this receptor is a female donor with metastatic renal cell carcinoma. The chain is built from TRBV5-6 and TRBJ2-3; 8 nucleotides match TRBD2. The CDR3 here is CASSPSGRGADTQYF. The CDR3 region has the DNA TGTGCCAGCAGCCCCAGCGGGAGAGGCGCAGATACGCAGTATTTT.